The 22 T cell receptor beta chains below come from one sample, sequenced in a study of blood T cell repertoires in COVID-19. TCRdb's table, derived via immunoSEQ multiplex PCR, lists solely in-frame clones and lacks some. The table has about 260,000 clones, 82% seen once. Sequenced input: peripheral blood. These receptors all stem from an elderly woman with acute or convalescent COVID-19.

The V gene is TRBV18, the J gene TRBJ1-1; D is uncertain. V was shortened by 0 bases and J by 4 bases, with 12 bases between the two germline ends. CDR1 and CDR2 from the germline V gene are KGHSH and LQKENI. This CDR3 is 15 amino acids long. CDR3 nucleotides: TGTGCCAGCTCACCACCGAACAGTTTTGTCACTGAAGCTTTCTTT. This gives the protein CASSPPNSFVTEAFF.

The chain has TRBV19 and TRBJ2-7, with a tentative D call TRBD1 (5 bases). The CDR3 runs to 14 residues. Trimming shortened V by 4 bases and J by 7 bases, and 17 bases separated the two germline ends. The germline V gene encodes CDR1 LNHDA and CDR2 SQIVND (reference sequence). CDR3 amino acids: CASSTSGPPGEQYF. As DNA, the CDR3 is TGTGCCAGTAGTACATCCGGGCCCCCAGGGGAGCAGTACTTC.

This clone has just one count. The chain has TRBV25-1 and TRBJ1-5; D ambiguous. The V gene lost 4 bases and the J gene lost 4 bases, with 8 bases spanning the gap. CDR3 size: 13 residues. Germline V CDR1 and CDR2: MGHDK, SYGVNS. The DNA for the CDR3 is TGTGCCAGCAGTGGACACCTTAATCAGCCCCAGCATTTT. Translated: CASSGHLNQPQHF.

The chain links TRBV4-1 to TRBJ1-2; TRBD1 agrees at 7 bases. Germline loops: CDR1 MGHRA, CDR2 YSYEKL. This CDR3 region has 16 residues. The trim removed 0 bases at V and 5 bases at J, leaving 9 bases unmatched. CDR3 sequence reads: CASSQDTGAPRYGYTF. The CDR3 DNA follows: TGCGCCAGCAGCCAAGATACAGGGGCCCCTAGGTATGGCTACACCTTC.

The chain recombines TRBV6-1 with TRBJ2-7; perhaps TRBD1 as D (5 bases). The germline gives CDR1 MNHNS, CDR2 SASEGT. The germline V and J ends were trimmed by 1 base and 2 bases, with 6 bases remaining between them. CDR3 length: 13 residues. In DNA form, the CDR3 reads TGTGCCAGCAGTGAAGGCAGGGCCTACGAGCAGTACTTC. Translating it yields CASSEGRAYEQYF.

The chain joins TRBV7-9 to TRBJ1-2; 7 bases agree with TRBD1. CDR1 and CDR2 from the germline V gene are SEHNR and FQNEAQ (reference sequence). J was trimmed by 7 bases and V by 5 bases; bases with no gene match: 7. The CDR3 extends over 13 amino acids. CDR3 region: CASSRQGDGGYTF. CDR3 DNA: TGTGCCAGCAGCCGACAGGGAGACGGTGGCTACACCTTC.

The chain is built from TRBV15 and TRBJ2-7; D gene unclear. Germline loops: CDR1 LNHNV, CDR2 YYDKDF (reference sequence). V was cut by 3 bases and J by 3 bases, with 15 bases left in between. This CDR3 has 15 residues. CDR3 in amino acids: CATSSAILSIYEQYF. The CDR3 DNA sequence: TGTGCCACCAGCAGCGCCATCCTATCTATCTACGAGCAGTACTTC. Complete variable domain (other parts from reference TRBV15 and TRBJ2-7): DAMVIQNPRYQVTQFGKPVTLSCSQTLNHNVMYWYQQKSSQAPKLLFHYYDKDFNNEADTPDNFQSRRPNTSFCFLDIRSPGLGDTAMYLCATSSAILSIYEQYFGPGTRLTVT.

The chain employs TRBV7-8 and TRBJ1-1; no clear D gene. This CDR3 region has 12 residues. The V gene's germline CDR1 is SGHVS and CDR2 FQNEAQ. Trimming left V 5 bases short and J 4 bases short, with 8 bases between. CDR3 sequence (DNA): TGTGCCAGCAGCCCAGGAAGCACTGAAGCTTTCTTT. This codes for CASSPGSTEAFF.

This clone was seen once. The rearrangement links TRBV7-9 to TRBJ1-4; D is possibly TRBD1 (5 bases). The CDR3 consists of 16 residues. The ends were cut back, 2 bases at V and 8 bases at J, with 18 bases in the middle. Germline CDR1 reads SEHNR; CDR2 reads FQNEAQ (reference sequence). The CDR3 loop reads CASSLLRPTGREKLFF. The CDR3 DNA reads as TGTGCCAGCAGCTTATTAAGGCCCACAGGACGGGAAAAACTGTTTTTT. The full variable domain, rest sourced from reference TRBV7-9 and TRBJ1-4, is DTGVSQNPRHKITKRGQNVTFRCDPISEHNRLYWYRQTLGQGPEFLTYFQNEAQLEKSRLLSDRFSAERPKGSFSTLEIQRTEQGDSAMYLCASSLLRPTGREKLFFGSGTQLSVL.

The count of this clone is one. The chain carries TRBV28 and TRBJ2-7, with D maybe TRBD1 (7 bases). Germline CDR1 and CDR2: MDHEN and SYDVKM. CDR3 length: 15 residues. The V and J ends lost 2 bases and 6 bases respectively, with 17 bases between them. CDR3 sequence: CASSLPRAGGIEQYF. CDR3 nucleotide sequence: TGTGCCAGCAGTTTACCCCGGGCAGGGGGGATCGAGCAGTACTTC.

The chain carries TRBV18 and TRBJ2-5; 12 bases fit TRBD2. The CDR3 is made up of 15 amino acids. The germline V gene encodes CDR1 KGHSH and CDR2 LQKENI. V was clipped by 2 bases and J by 3 bases; unmatched bases: 1. The CDR3 loop reads CASSPRLAGEETQYF. The DNA for the CDR3 is TGTGCCAGCTCACCAAGACTAGCGGGAGAAGAGACCCAGTACTTC.

The V call is TRBV15, the J call TRBJ1-6, with 9 bases aligning to TRBD1. Germline V gives CDR1 LNHNV, CDR2 YYDKDF (reference sequence). The CDR3 is 17 residues long. Trimming cost V 5 bases and J 4 bases; bases outside gene matches: 9. The CDR3 here is CATSLGQGGDYNSPLHF. The DNA of the CDR3 is TGTGCCACCAGCTTGGGACAGGGAGGGGATTATAATTCACCCCTCCACTTT. Variable domain in full (rest from reference TRBV15 and TRBJ1-6): DAMVIQNPRYQVTQFGKPVTLSCSQTLNHNVMYWYQQKSSQAPKLLFHYYDKDFNNEADTPDNFQSRRPNTSFCFLDIRSPGLGDTAMYLCATSLGQGGDYNSPLHFGNGTRLTVT.

This sequence joins TRBV2 and TRBJ1-1; tentative D call: TRBD1 (5 bases). V was pared by 4 bases and J by 3 bases, with 12 bases between. Germline CDR1 SNHLY, CDR2 FYNNEI. This CDR3 comprises 14 residues. The CDR3 region is CASSGPGLYTEAFF. The CDR3 region has the DNA TGTGCCAGCAGTGGCCCAGGGCTGTACACTGAAGCTTTCTTT.

The V gene is TRBV11-2, the J gene TRBJ1-1, with 10 nucleotides matching TRBD1. V lost 5 bases and J lost 0; bases outside the gene matches: 9. CDR3 length: 17 amino acids. Germline V gives CDR1 SGHAT, CDR2 FQNNGV. CDR3 protein: CASSARDRGSMNTEAFF. In DNA, the CDR3 is TGTGCCAGCAGCGCCCGGGACAGGGGTTCCATGAACACTGAAGCTTTCTTT.

The chain joins TRBV7-2 to TRBJ1-2, with 10 bases fitting TRBD1. The CDR3 contains 14 residues. Germline trimming cut 5 bases from V and 4 bases from J; bases unmatched to any gene: 4. Germline assignment: CDR1 SGHTA and CDR2 FQGNSA. CDR3 loop: CASSPDRGAYGYTF. CDR3 nucleotides: TGTGCCAGCAGCCCGGACAGGGGGGCCTATGGCTACACCTTC. The full variable domain, its missing parts supplied by reference TRBV7-2 and TRBJ1-2, is GAGVSQSPSNKVTEKGKDVELRCDPISGHTALYWYRQSLGQGLEFLIYFQGNSAPDKSGLPSDRFSAERTGGSVSTLTIQRTQQEDSAVYLCASSPDRGAYGYTFGSGTRLTVV.

J is TRBJ2-1 and V is TRBV7-2; D might be TRBD2 (6 bases). The CDR3 is 13 residues long. Germline V gene lookup returns CDR1 SGHTA and CDR2 FQGNSA. V was trimmed by 10 bases and J by 6 bases, leaving 16 bases between them. As DNA, the CDR3 is TGTGCCATTACGCGGGACTTGCCCAATGAGCAGTTCTTC. Translating it yields CAITRDLPNEQFF.

V and J are TRBV5-1 and TRBJ1-2, with 7 bases fitting TRBD1. The germline V gene encodes CDR1 SGHRS and CDR2 YFSETQ. The ends lost 4 bases at V and 6 bases at J; junction bases unmatched: 9. This CDR3 has 14 amino acids. CDR3 in amino acids: CASSLEGQLDGYTF. The CDR3 DNA is TGCGCCAGCAGCCTCGAGGGACAGTTGGATGGCTACACCTTC. The full variable domain, with the rest looked up from reference TRBV5-1 and TRBJ1-2, is KAGVTQTPRYLIKTRGQQVTLSCSPISGHRSVSWYQQTPGQGLQFLFEYFSETQRNKGNFPGRFSGRQFSNSRSEMNVSTLELGDSALYLCASSLEGQLDGYTFGSGTRLTVV.

The chain employs TRBV7-3 and TRBJ1-5; 10 bases are shared with TRBD1. Per the germline V gene, CDR1 is SGHTA and CDR2 is FQGTGA. CDR3 length: 15 amino acids. J gave up 6 bases and V 5 bases, and 7 bases lay outside the gene matches. The chain's CDR3 is CASSPTGGAGQPQHF. As DNA, the CDR3 is TGTGCCAGCAGCCCGACAGGGGGCGCGGGTCAGCCCCAGCATTTT.

The chain uses TRBV6-1 and TRBJ2-5; D remains unclear. The V gene lost 3 bases and the J gene lost 2 bases, with 10 bases spanning the gap. CDR3 length: 14 residues. Germline CDR1 and CDR2: MNHNS and SASEGT. The CDR3 sequence is CASSDHSVQETQYF. CDR3 DNA sequence: TGTGCCAGCAGTGATCACAGTGTTCAAGAGACCCAGTACTTC.

The chain links TRBV15 to TRBJ2-4, with a tentative D call TRBD1 (6 bases). CDR1 LNHNV and CDR2 YYDKDF come from the germline V gene (reference sequence). This CDR3 is built from 16 residues. V was shortened by 5 bases and J by 4 bases, with 18 bases between the two germline ends. CDR3 in DNA: TGTGCCACCAGCGGTTGGACAGAAAACGTTAAAAACATTCAGTACTTC. This encodes CATSGWTENVKNIQYF.

This clone was seen at least ten times. The V and J genes are TRBV5-1 and TRBJ2-7; TRBD1 might be the D (6 bases). The CDR3 consists of 14 residues. The V gene lost 3 bases and the J gene lost 3 bases, with 13 bases spanning the gap. CDR1 is SGHRS and CDR2 is YFSETQ in the germline V gene. The CDR3 here is CASSSGTLHYEQYF. DNA for the CDR3: TGCGCCAGCAGCTCCGGGACACTACACTACGAGCAGTACTTC.

The chain joins TRBV3-1 (or the pseudogene TRBV3-2) to TRBJ1-1; D might be TRBD1 (5 bases). Germline V CDR1 and CDR2: LGHDT, YNNKEL (reference sequence). V was clipped by 0 bases and J by 11 bases, with 13 bases between them. CDR3 length: 13 amino acids. Here the CDR3 DNA reads TGTGCCAGCAGCCAAGACCCTGGGGCGAGGGCTTTCTTT. Translation gives CASSQDPGARAFF.